This TCR beta chain appears in the sequencing data of a study of shared clonotypes between healthy human individuals. Notes on the study in general: When compared with the clonotypes that were shared by all four sorted-subset donors, the non-shared clonotypes turned out to have lower generation probabilities.

When replicate PCRs were run on sorted subsets, they used around 200 ng DNA, about 30,000 T cell genomes. The repertoire was sequenced with immunoSEQ multiplex PCR; TCRdb's copy has only in-frame clones and lacks some. The sample records approximately 100,000 clones, approximately 70% being singletons. The V gene's germline CDR1 is MDHEN and CDR2 SYDVKM. CDR3 length: 15 residues. The V segment lost 5 bases and the J segment 3 bases; nucleotides outside the gene matches: 9. This clone was found many times. Its specificity is not known. The rearrangement joins TRBV28 to TRBJ1-1, with 7 bases matching TRBD1. The sequenced sample consisted of memory CD8+ T cells sorted from blood. Regarding subset: CD45RO+ cells pooled with CCR7-negative TemRA cells. The sequence was collected from a woman younger than 45 in good health. The CDR3 nucleotides are TGTGCCAGCAGTCCACGGACAGGAGGGGACACTGAAGCTTTCTTT. Its protein is CASSPRTGGDTEAFF.